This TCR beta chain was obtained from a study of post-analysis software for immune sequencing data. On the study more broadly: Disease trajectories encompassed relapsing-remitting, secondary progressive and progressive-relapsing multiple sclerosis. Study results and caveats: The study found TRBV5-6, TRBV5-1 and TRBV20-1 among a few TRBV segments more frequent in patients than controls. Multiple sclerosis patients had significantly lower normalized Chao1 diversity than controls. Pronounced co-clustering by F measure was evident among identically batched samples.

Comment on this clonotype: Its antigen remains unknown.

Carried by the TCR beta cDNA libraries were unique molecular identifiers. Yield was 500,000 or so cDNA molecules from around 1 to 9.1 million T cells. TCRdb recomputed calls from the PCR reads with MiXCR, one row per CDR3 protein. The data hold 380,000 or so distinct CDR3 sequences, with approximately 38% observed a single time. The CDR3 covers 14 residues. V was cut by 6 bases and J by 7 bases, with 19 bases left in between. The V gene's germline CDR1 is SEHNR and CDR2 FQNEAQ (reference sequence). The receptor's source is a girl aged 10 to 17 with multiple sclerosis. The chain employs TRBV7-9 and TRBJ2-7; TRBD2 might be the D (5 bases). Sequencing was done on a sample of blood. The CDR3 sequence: CASSHRSYGGEQYF. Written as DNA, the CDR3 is TGTGCCAGCAGTCATAGATCCTACGGAGGAGAGCAGTACTTC.